Listed below are T cell receptor beta chains from one sample, sequenced in a study of T cells in Graves' hyperthyroidism and ophthalmopathy. TCRdb called the multiplex PCR reads again in MiXCR, with one record for every CDR3 protein. The sample has hundreds of thousands of distinct CDR3 sequences; about 17% are singletons. Sequencing used blood. Receptor source: a woman in her 50s with Graves' hyperthyroidism that later progressed to Graves' ophthalmopathy. Each CDR3 is given with its conserved first and last residue. D genes are given only for firm matches. Not every row has a clone size; where given, it reads once, few, many or a size class.

NA	TRBV5-8	TRBJ1-3	NA	TGTGCCAGCAGAAGAAACACCATATATTTT	CASRRNTIYF
NA	TRBV20-1	TRBJ1-3	NA	TGCAGTGCTCTAGACGCCGGTGATTTT	CSALDAGDF
many	TRBV6-5	TRBJ2-5	NA	TGTGCCAGCAGTTACTCAGGCAGGAGCCAAGAGACCCAGTACTTC	CASSYSGRSQETQYF
many	TRBV6-6	TRBJ1-1	NA	TGTGCCAGCAGTTACTCCGAATCGGCGGCGACTGAAGCTTTCTTT	CASSYSESAATEAFF
NA	TRBV20-1	TRBJ1-1	NA	TGCAGTGCTAGGAGGGGGGACGAGGCAGCCGAAGCTTTCTTT	CSARRGDEAAEAFF
few	TRBV5-5	TRBJ1-1	NA	TGTGCCGGCAGCTTGTGGGTGACAGCGAGTGGAAACACTGAAGCTTTCTTT	CAGSLWVTASGNTEAFF
few	TRBV6-5	TRBJ1-6	NA	TGTGCCAGCAGTTACGAGGGGGGGGTATCCTATAATTCACCCCTCCACTTT	CASSYEGGVSYNSPLHF
NA	TRBV6-5	TRBJ2-3	TRBD2	TGTGCCAGCAGTTACGAGCGGGGGGGCAGAGATACGCAGTATTTT	CASSYERGGRDTQYF
NA	TRBV5-1	TRBJ1-6	NA	TGCGCCAGCAGCTGGGGTTTGGGAAACATCAATTCACCCCTCCACTTT	CASSWGLGNINSPLHF
many	TRBV12-3/TRBV12-4	TRBJ1-1	NA	TGTGCCAGCAGCTTAGGGCGCCAGATGAACACTGAAGCTTTCTTT	CASSLGRQMNTEAFF
NA	TRBV19	TRBJ1-4	NA	TGTGCCGTAAGCAGGGCGGTTAATGAAAAACTGTTTTTT	CAVSRAVNEKLFF
NA	TRBV10-1	TRBJ1-3	NA	TGCGCCAGCAGTGAGAGTACCTCTGGAAACACCATATATTTT	CASSESTSGNTIYF
NA	TRBV27	TRBJ1-1	NA	TGTGCCAGCAGTTTTTCAGGGGAAACTGAAGCTTTCTTT	CASSFSGETEAFF
NA	TRBV7-3	TRBJ2-2	NA	TGTGCCAGCAGCTTAATTAGACGGAAGGCCCAGCAAGCCGGGGAGCTGTTTTTT	CASSLIRRKAQQAGELFF
many	TRBV12-3/TRBV12-4	TRBJ2-7	NA	TGTGCCAGCACCCGGGGTGGACCGTCATACGAGCAGTACTTC	CASTRGGPSYEQYF
many	TRBV28	TRBJ2-5	NA	TGTGCCAGCAGTTTTAGGCAGCAAGAGACCCAGTACTTC	CASSFRQQETQYF
NA	TRBV6-2/TRBV6-3	TRBJ1-5	NA	TGTGCCAGCAGTTATAATTTTGACACGACAGAAAGCCAGCCCCAGCATTTT	CASSYNFDTTESQPQHF
few	TRBV13	TRBJ2-1	TRBD1	TGTGCCAGCAGCGGGGACAGTTACAATGAGCAGTTCTTC	CASSGDSYNEQFF
many	TRBV10-3	TRBJ1-1	NA	TGTGCCACCAGACGACATGAAGACACTGAAGCTTTCTTT	CATRRHEDTEAFF
NA	TRBV7-6	TRBJ1-2	TRBD1	TGTGCCAGCAGCTTAGATACAGGGGGAGGCTATGGCTACACCTTC	CASSLDTGGGYGYTF
few	TRBV7-9	TRBJ2-7	NA	TGTGCCAGCAGCTTATCCCGACTCGACCAGTACTTC	CASSLSRLDQYF
many	TRBV3-1	TRBJ1-1	TRBD1	TGTGCCAGCAGCACCCAGACAGGGCTCACTGAAGCTTTCTTT	CASSTQTGLTEAFF
many	TRBV20-1	TRBJ2-1	TRBD1	TGCAGTGCTAGAGATCCGCAGGGGGCGATGGTTGAGCAGTTCTTC	CSARDPQGAMVEQFF
NA	TRBV7-9	TRBJ1-3	NA	TGTGCCAGCAGCCCAATCTCCCGAAGGGCACGAGCTGGAAACACCATATATTTT	CASSPISRRARAGNTIYF
NA	TRBV7-8	TRBJ1-4	NA	TGTGCCAGCAGTAGGGGGGCGAGTGAAAAACTGTTTTTT	CASSRGASEKLFF
few	TRBV7-2	TRBJ2-3	TRBD2	TGTGCCAGCAGCTTAGATTTACTAGCGGGGTTGGATACGCAGTATTTT	CASSLDLLAGLDTQYF
many	TRBV6-1	TRBJ1-1	NA	TGTGCCAGCAAATTAGGAGGGGTTGGGAACACTGAAGCTTTCTTT	CASKLGGVGNTEAFF
many	TRBV12-3/TRBV12-4	TRBJ1-1	NA	TGTGCCAGCGACACGAGAACAAAACAGGGCCACACTGAAGCTTTCTTT	CASDTRTKQGHTEAFF
few	TRBV11-2	TRBJ1-5	NA	TGTGCCAGCAGCTCATGGGATGGCAATCAGCCCCAGCATTTT	CASSSWDGNQPQHF
few	TRBV20-1	TRBJ2-3	TRBD2	TGCAGTGCTGGGACTAGCGGGGGGAGCACAGATACGCAGTATTTT	CSAGTSGGSTDTQYF
many	TRBV2	TRBJ1-1	NA	TGTGCCAGCGTGGCGACAGGAACGAACACTGAAGCTTTCTTT	CASVATGTNTEAFF
NA	TRBV6-2/TRBV6-3	TRBJ2-1	TRBD2	TGTGCCAGCAGCCGCACCCTAGCGGGGGGGCTCGATGAGCAGTTCTTC	CASSRTLAGGLDEQFF
NA	TRBV19	TRBJ2-3	NA	TGTGCCAGTAGCGGGGCGACTCGGGGAGATACGCAGTATTTT	CASSGATRGDTQYF
few	TRBV9	TRBJ1-2	TRBD1	TGTGCCAGCAGCGTACGAACCACAGGGGATCACTATGGCTACACCTTC	CASSVRTTGDHYGYTF
many	TRBV2	TRBJ1-5	NA	TGTGCCAGCAGTGAAGATACAGGGTTGGGCAATCAGCCCCAGCATTTT	CASSEDTGLGNQPQHF
many	TRBV20-1	TRBJ1-1	TRBD1	TGCAGTGCCCGAAACGGACAGGGCAACACTGAAGCTTTCTTT	CSARNGQGNTEAFF
NA	TRBV15	TRBJ2-3	NA	TGTGCCACCAGCGAGGGGGGGGGCGCAGATACGCAGTATTTT	CATSEGGGADTQYF
many	TRBV5-1	TRBJ1-1	TRBD1	TGCGCCAGCAGCTTGGACTCTATACAGGGGGAGGAAGCTTTCTTT	CASSLDSIQGEEAFF
NA	TRBV10-3	TRBJ2-2	TRBD1	TGTGCCATCCAGGGGGCTAACACCGGGGAGCTGTTTTTT	CAIQGANTGELFF
few	TRBV14	TRBJ1-4	NA	TGTGCCAGCAGCCAGGCGAGGGGCACAACTAATGAAAAACTGTTTTTT	CASSQARGTTNEKLFF
once	TRBV20-1	TRBJ2-1	TRBD2	TGCAGTGCGATACTAGCGGGGGGCCCAAGTTCCTACAATGAGCAGTTCTTC	CSAILAGGPSSYNEQFF
NA	TRBV10-3	TRBJ2-7	NA	TGTGCCATCAGTGCCTCCGGGACGGAGTACGAGCAGTACTTC	CAISASGTEYEQYF